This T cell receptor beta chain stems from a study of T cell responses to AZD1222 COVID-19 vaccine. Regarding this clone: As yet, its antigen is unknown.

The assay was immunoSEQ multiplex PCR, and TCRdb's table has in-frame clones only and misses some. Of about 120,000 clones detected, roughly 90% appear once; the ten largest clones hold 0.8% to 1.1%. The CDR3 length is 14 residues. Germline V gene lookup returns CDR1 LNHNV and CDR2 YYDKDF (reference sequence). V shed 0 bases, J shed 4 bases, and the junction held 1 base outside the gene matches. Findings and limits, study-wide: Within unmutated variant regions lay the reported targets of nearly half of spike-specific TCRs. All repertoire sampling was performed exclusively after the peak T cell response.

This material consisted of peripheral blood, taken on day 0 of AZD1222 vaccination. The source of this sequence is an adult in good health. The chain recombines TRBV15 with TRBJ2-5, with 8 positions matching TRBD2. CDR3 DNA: TGTGCCACCAGCAGAGATCTAGCGGGAGAGACCCAGTACTTC. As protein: CATSRDLAGETQYF.